This entry is about one T cell receptor beta chain. The antigen is unknown. The primer mix had 60 Vbeta and 13 Jbeta primers. Produced via immunoSEQ multiplex PCR; TCRdb's table is partial and in-frame only. The table has around 100,000 clones, around four fifths seen once. CDR3 size: 14 residues. The V end was cut by 5 bases, the J end by 4 bases, with 13 bases between. CDR1 is SGHTA and CDR2 is FQGNSA in the germline V gene. This specimen belongs to a study of cytomegalovirus exposure and HLA in healthy donors. Notes on the study in general: In an earlier analysis, productive rearrangement rates for most beta V segments clustered near 87% or 30%. A reported reduction in N-insertions relative to the roughly 640-donor mean was seen in an Asian-associated ancestry cluster in a later analysis. In vitro, three CMV-associated chains proved specific for CMV antigens.

The chain is built from TRBV7-2 and TRBJ2-3, with no clear D. This TCR was recovered from a male donor in good health and CMV-seropositive. The sequenced sample consisted of PBMCs. CDR3 coding DNA: TGTGCCAGCAGCCGTTATCATCGGGCAGATACGCAGTATTTT. Protein sequence: CASSRYHRADTQYF.